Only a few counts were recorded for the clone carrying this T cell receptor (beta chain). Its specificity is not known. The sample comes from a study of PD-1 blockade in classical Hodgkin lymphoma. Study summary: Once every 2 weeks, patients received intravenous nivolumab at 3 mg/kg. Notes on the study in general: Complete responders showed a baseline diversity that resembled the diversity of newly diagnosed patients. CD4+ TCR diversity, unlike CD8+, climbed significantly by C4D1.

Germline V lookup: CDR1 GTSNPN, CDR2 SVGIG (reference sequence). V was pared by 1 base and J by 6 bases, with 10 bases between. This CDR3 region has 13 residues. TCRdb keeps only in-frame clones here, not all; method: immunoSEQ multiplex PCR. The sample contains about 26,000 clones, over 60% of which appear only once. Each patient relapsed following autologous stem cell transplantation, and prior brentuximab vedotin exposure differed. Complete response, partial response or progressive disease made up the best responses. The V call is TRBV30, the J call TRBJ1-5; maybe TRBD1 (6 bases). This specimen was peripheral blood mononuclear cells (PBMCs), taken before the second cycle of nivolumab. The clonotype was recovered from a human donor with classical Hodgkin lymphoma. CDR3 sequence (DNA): TGTGCCTGGAGTGAAGGAGGGGGTCAGCCCCAGCATTTT. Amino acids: CAWSEGGGQPQHF.